This is a list of T cell receptor beta chains from one sample in a study of T-cell memory formation after mild COVID-19. From the 5' RACE reads, TCRdb called clonotypes with MiXCR, one entry per CDR3 protein. Of approximately 210,000 distinct CDR3 sequences listed, roughly 10% were seen once; the top ten hold approximately 2.8%. Sequencing was carried out using PBMCs or a T cell subset sorted from them (not recorded which). These receptors were obtained from a man younger than 35 who had mild COVID-19 (a few samples of this study predate the infection). Cell type and time point are not known. CDR3s include the opening cysteine and the closing phenylalanine or tryptophan. D genes are given only for firm matches. For some rows the clone size is stated as once, few or many, or as a class when expanded; others skip it.

d_gene: .; j_gene: TRBJ2-3; v_gene: TRBV30; abundance: .; len: 11; CDR3aa: CAWGPGDTQYF; CDR3nt: TGTGCCTGGGGGCCAGGTGATACGCAGTATTTT
d_gene: .; j_gene: TRBJ2-5; v_gene: TRBV5-1; abundance: many; len: 12; CDR3aa: CASSRQGETQYF; CDR3nt: TGCGCCAGCAGCCGGCAGGGGGAGACCCAGTACTTC
d_gene: .; j_gene: TRBJ2-2; v_gene: TRBV6-5; abundance: few; len: 13; CDR3aa: CASRWWNTGELFF; CDR3nt: TGTGCCAGCAGGTGGTGGAACACCGGGGAGCTGTTTTTT
d_gene: .; j_gene: TRBJ1-1; v_gene: TRBV12-3/TRBV12-4; abundance: .; len: 17; CDR3aa: CASSLRSRIAMNTEAFF; CDR3nt: TGTGCCAGCAGTTTAAGGAGTCGGATAGCGATGAACACTGAAGCTTTCTTT
d_gene: .; j_gene: TRBJ2-1; v_gene: TRBV9; abundance: many; len: 16; CDR3aa: CASSPYLGSTYNEQFF; CDR3nt: TGTGCCAGCAGCCCCTACTTAGGGAGCACCTACAATGAGCAGTTCTTC
d_gene: TRBD1; j_gene: TRBJ1-1; v_gene: TRBV5-1; abundance: few; len: 12; CDR3aa: CASSPGQGRAFF; CDR3nt: TGCGCCAGCAGCCCGGGACAGGGGCGAGCTTTCTTT
d_gene: .; j_gene: TRBJ2-1; v_gene: TRBV3-1; abundance: few; len: 14; CDR3aa: CASSQSGHYNEQFF; CDR3nt: TGTGCCAGCAGCCAGTCTGGGCACTACAATGAGCAGTTCTTC
d_gene: .; j_gene: TRBJ2-5; v_gene: TRBV7-9; abundance: few; len: 14; CDR3aa: CASSPRGSPETQYF; CDR3nt: TGTGCCAGCAGCCCTCGAGGGAGCCCAGAGACCCAGTACTTC
d_gene: TRBD1; j_gene: TRBJ1-4; v_gene: TRBV24-1; abundance: few; len: 15; CDR3aa: CATSDPGQGDEKLFF; CDR3nt: TGTGCCACCAGTGATCCGGGACAGGGAGATGAAAAACTGTTTTTT
d_gene: .; j_gene: TRBJ2-2; v_gene: TRBV18; abundance: few; len: 15; CDR3aa: CASSPGVPNTGELFF; CDR3nt: TGTGCCAGCTCACCTGGGGTCCCGAACACCGGGGAGCTGTTTTTT
d_gene: TRBD2; j_gene: TRBJ2-3; v_gene: TRBV7-9; abundance: .; len: 16; CDR3aa: CASSGISGGATDTQYF; CDR3nt: TGTGCCAGCAGCGGAATTAGCGGGGGGGCGACAGATACGCAGTATTTT
d_gene: TRBD1; j_gene: TRBJ2-1; v_gene: TRBV5-1; abundance: many; len: 16; CDR3aa: CASRLKTGILYNEQFF; CDR3nt: TGCGCCAGCAGACTTAAGACAGGGATACTCTACAATGAGCAGTTCTTC
d_gene: TRBD2; j_gene: TRBJ2-7; v_gene: TRBV20-1; abundance: few; len: 14; CDR3aa: CSASGLAESYEQYF; CDR3nt: TGCAGTGCTAGTGGACTAGCGGAAAGCTACGAGCAGTACTTC
d_gene: .; j_gene: TRBJ2-5; v_gene: TRBV5-1; abundance: .; len: 14; CDR3aa: CASSLGRGQETQYF; CDR3nt: TGCGCCAGCAGCTTGGGAAGGGGGCAAGAGACCCAGTACTTC
d_gene: TRBD1; j_gene: TRBJ2-3; v_gene: TRBV7-2; abundance: few; len: 15; CDR3aa: CASSLSGQGADTQYF; CDR3nt: TGTGCCAGCAGCTTAAGTGGACAGGGTGCAGATACGCAGTATTTT
d_gene: .; j_gene: TRBJ1-5; v_gene: TRBV7-9; abundance: many; len: 15; CDR3aa: CASSPGGVSNQPQHF; CDR3nt: TGTGCCAGCAGCCCCGGCGGGGTTAGCAATCAGCCCCAGCATTTT
d_gene: .; j_gene: TRBJ2-4; v_gene: TRBV12-3/TRBV12-4; abundance: few; len: 16; CDR3aa: CASKPSGFFRQNIQYF; CDR3nt: TGTGCCAGCAAACCCTCAGGTTTCTTTCGCCAAAACATTCAGTACTTC
d_gene: TRBD2; j_gene: TRBJ2-3; v_gene: TRBV11-2; abundance: .; len: 14; CDR3aa: CASRGLAGSGTQYF; CDR3nt: TGTGCCAGTCGGGGACTAGCGGGGTCGGGTACGCAGTATTTT
d_gene: .; j_gene: TRBJ2-5; v_gene: TRBV19; abundance: few; len: 12; CDR3aa: CASSPSSETQYF; CDR3nt: TGTGCCAGTAGTCCTAGCAGTGAGACCCAGTACTTC
d_gene: .; j_gene: TRBJ2-6; v_gene: TRBV5-1; abundance: few; len: 14; CDR3aa: CASTESSGANVLTF; CDR3nt: TGCGCCAGCACCGAATCCTCTGGGGCCAACGTCCTGACTTTC
d_gene: TRBD2; j_gene: TRBJ2-4; v_gene: TRBV3-1; abundance: many; len: 17; CDR3aa: CASSSNDGGAAKNIQYF; CDR3nt: TGTGCCAGCAGCTCAAATGACGGGGGGGCCGCCAAAAACATTCAGTACTTC
d_gene: .; j_gene: TRBJ1-3; v_gene: TRBV7-2; abundance: .; len: 16; CDR3aa: CASSLARGQGGNTIYF; CDR3nt: TGTGCCAGCAGCTTAGCGCGGGGGCAGGGGGGAAACACCATATATTTT
d_gene: .; j_gene: TRBJ2-5; v_gene: TRBV27; abundance: .; len: 12; CDR3aa: CASGDMGETQYF; CDR3nt: TGTGCCAGCGGAGATATGGGGGAGACCCAGTACTTC
d_gene: .; j_gene: TRBJ2-7; v_gene: TRBV7-9; abundance: .; len: 14; CDR3aa: CASSPGRNSYEQYF; CDR3nt: TGTGCCAGCAGCCCGGGACGGAACTCCTACGAGCAGTACTTC
d_gene: .; j_gene: TRBJ2-5; v_gene: TRBV7-2; abundance: .; len: 14; CDR3aa: CAGSSRRGRETQYF; CDR3nt: TGTGCCGGCAGCTCCCGGAGGGGACGAGAGACCCAGTACTTC
d_gene: .; j_gene: TRBJ1-5; v_gene: TRBV7-8; abundance: once; len: 13; CDR3aa: CASTLGARQPQHF; CDR3nt: TGTGCCAGCACCTTGGGGGCTCGTCAGCCCCAGCATTTT
d_gene: .; j_gene: TRBJ1-2; v_gene: TRBV20-1; abundance: few; len: 15; CDR3aa: CSARSGPAGHYGYTF; CDR3nt: TGCAGTGCTAGATCGGGGCCAGCCGGACACTATGGCTACACCTTC
d_gene: .; j_gene: TRBJ1-3; v_gene: TRBV5-1; abundance: once; len: 14; CDR3aa: CASTLGGPGNTIYF; CDR3nt: TGCGCCAGCACCCTAGGGGGGCCTGGAAACACCATATATTTT
d_gene: TRBD1; j_gene: TRBJ1-1; v_gene: TRBV27; abundance: few; len: 13; CDR3aa: CASSLTGQGRSFF; CDR3nt: TGTGCCAGCAGTCTGACGGGACAGGGTCGGTCTTTCTTT
d_gene: TRBD2; j_gene: TRBJ2-1; v_gene: TRBV6-4; abundance: few; len: 15; CDR3aa: CASSYSGGAANEQFF; CDR3nt: TGTGCCAGCAGTTACAGCGGGGGGGCCGCGAATGAGCAGTTCTTC
d_gene: TRBD1; j_gene: TRBJ1-5; v_gene: TRBV24-1; abundance: few; len: 15; CDR3aa: CATSGDRGGDQPQHF; CDR3nt: TGTGCCACCAGTGGGGACAGGGGTGGAGATCAGCCCCAGCATTTT
d_gene: .; j_gene: TRBJ2-7; v_gene: TRBV10-1; abundance: many; len: 12; CDR3aa: CASRGRSYEQYF; CDR3nt: TGCGCCAGCAGAGGCAGATCCTACGAGCAGTACTTC
d_gene: .; j_gene: TRBJ2-5; v_gene: TRBV12-3/TRBV12-4; abundance: .; len: 12; CDR3aa: CASSAGGATQYF; CDR3nt: TGTGCCAGCAGTGCGGGCGGGGCGACCCAGTACTTC
d_gene: TRBD1; j_gene: TRBJ2-3; v_gene: TRBV18; abundance: many; len: 17; CDR3aa: CASSPPLTGGDTDTQYF; CDR3nt: TGTGCCAGCTCACCACCCCTGACAGGGGGAGACACAGATACGCAGTATTTT
d_gene: TRBD1; j_gene: TRBJ1-5; v_gene: TRBV7-2; abundance: few; len: 15; CDR3aa: CASSLVTGKGGPQHF; CDR3nt: TGTGCCAGCAGCTTAGTGACAGGGAAGGGGGGGCCCCAGCATTTT
d_gene: .; j_gene: TRBJ2-5; v_gene: TRBV9; abundance: many; len: 16; CDR3aa: CASSGAGPTYQETQYF; CDR3nt: TGTGCCAGCAGCGGTGCGGGGCCCACGTACCAAGAGACCCAGTACTTC
d_gene: .; j_gene: TRBJ1-2; v_gene: TRBV18; abundance: .; len: 14; CDR3aa: CASSPPATKDGYTF; CDR3nt: TGTGCCAGCTCACCACCGGCCACAAAGGATGGCTACACCTTC
d_gene: .; j_gene: TRBJ1-1; v_gene: TRBV6-6; abundance: .; len: 14; CDR3aa: CASRRTLENTEAFF; CDR3nt: TGTGCCAGCAGACGGACGCTAGAAAACACTGAAGCTTTCTTT
d_gene: .; j_gene: TRBJ2-5; v_gene: TRBV6-1; abundance: .; len: 12; CDR3aa: CATSNYQETQYF; CDR3nt: TGTGCCACTTCAAATTATCAAGAGACCCAGTACTTC
d_gene: .; j_gene: TRBJ2-1; v_gene: TRBV12-3/TRBV12-4; abundance: .; len: 12; CDR3aa: CASSLQGREQFF; CDR3nt: TGTGCCAGCAGTTTACAGGGGCGGGAGCAGTTCTTC
d_gene: .; j_gene: TRBJ2-2; v_gene: TRBV7-9; abundance: few; len: 16; CDR3aa: CASSSTRGLNTGELFF; CDR3nt: TGTGCCAGCAGCTCTACCCGGGGACTTAACACCGGGGAGCTGTTTTTT
d_gene: .; j_gene: TRBJ2-5; v_gene: TRBV3-1; abundance: few; len: 14; CDR3aa: CASSQQGTQETQYF; CDR3nt: TGTGCCAGCAGCCAACAGGGCACCCAAGAGACCCAGTACTTC
d_gene: TRBD1; j_gene: TRBJ1-5; v_gene: TRBV3-1; abundance: .; len: 15; CDR3aa: CASSLGQGWHQPQHF; CDR3nt: TGTGCCAGCAGCCTTGGACAGGGGTGGCATCAGCCCCAGCATTTT
d_gene: TRBD1; j_gene: TRBJ2-1; v_gene: TRBV4-3; abundance: .; len: 16; CDR3aa: CASSQVLTGGMDEQFF; CDR3nt: TGCGCCAGCAGCCAAGTCTTGACAGGGGGCATGGATGAGCAGTTCTTC
d_gene: .; j_gene: TRBJ2-7; v_gene: TRBV7-9; abundance: few; len: 13; CDR3aa: CASSSWGSYEQYF; CDR3nt: TGTGCCAGCAGCTCATGGGGGTCCTACGAGCAGTACTTC
d_gene: .; j_gene: TRBJ1-2; v_gene: TRBV7-3; abundance: .; len: 14; CDR3aa: CASSHGQGGHGYTF; CDR3nt: TGTGCCAGCAGCCATGGGCAGGGAGGCCATGGCTACACCTTC
d_gene: TRBD1; j_gene: TRBJ2-7; v_gene: TRBV20-1; abundance: .; len: 12; CDR3aa: CSASRGLYEQYF; CDR3nt: TGCAGTGCTTCTAGGGGGCTCTACGAGCAGTACTTC
d_gene: .; j_gene: TRBJ1-5; v_gene: TRBV5-1; abundance: few; len: 16; CDR3aa: CASSLGEGDSNQPQHF; CDR3nt: TGCGCCAGCAGCTTGGGTGAGGGGGATAGCAATCAGCCCCAGCATTTT
d_gene: .; j_gene: TRBJ1-2; v_gene: TRBV6-5; abundance: .; len: 14; CDR3aa: CASSYSQGSYGYTF; CDR3nt: TGTGCCAGCAGTTACTCACAGGGCAGCTATGGCTACACCTTC
d_gene: TRBD1; j_gene: TRBJ1-5; v_gene: TRBV6-6; abundance: many; len: 17; CDR3aa: CASSSIEGQGGNQPQHF; CDR3nt: TGTGCCAGCAGTTCAATTGAAGGACAGGGTGGCAATCAGCCCCAGCATTTT
d_gene: .; j_gene: TRBJ1-2; v_gene: TRBV6-5; abundance: .; len: 13; CDR3aa: CASTIDLNYGYTF; CDR3nt: TGTGCCAGCACCATAGACCTTAACTATGGCTACACCTTC
d_gene: TRBD1; j_gene: TRBJ1-1; v_gene: TRBV18; abundance: once; len: 16; CDR3aa: CASSPLLQGEGTEAFF; CDR3nt: TGTGCCAGCTCACCACTCCTACAGGGGGAGGGCACTGAAGCTTTCTTT
d_gene: .; j_gene: TRBJ2-2; v_gene: TRBV9; abundance: few; len: 15; CDR3aa: CASSVDGVLTGELFF; CDR3nt: TGTGCCAGCAGCGTAGACGGGGTACTCACCGGGGAGCTGTTTTTT
d_gene: .; j_gene: TRBJ1-5; v_gene: TRBV20-1; abundance: .; len: 16; CDR3aa: CSAPRRGLLLNQPQHF; CDR3nt: TGCAGTGCACCTAGACGGGGTTTGCTCCTCAATCAGCCCCAGCATTTT
d_gene: .; j_gene: TRBJ1-5; v_gene: TRBV28; abundance: few; len: 12; CDR3aa: CASNTAGQPQHF; CDR3nt: TGTGCCAGCAATACAGCGGGTCAGCCCCAGCATTTT
d_gene: .; j_gene: TRBJ2-3; v_gene: TRBV7-2; abundance: .; len: 14; CDR3aa: CASSLGGGKDTQYF; CDR3nt: TGTGCCAGCAGCTTAGGGGGCGGGAAAGATACGCAGTATTTT
d_gene: .; j_gene: TRBJ1-5; v_gene: TRBV5-6; abundance: .; len: 15; CDR3aa: CASSFVADSNQPQHF; CDR3nt: TGTGCCAGCAGCTTTGTGGCAGATAGCAATCAGCCCCAGCATTTT
d_gene: .; j_gene: TRBJ1-4; v_gene: TRBV6-5; abundance: .; len: 15; CDR3aa: CASSAAWTTNEKLFF; CDR3nt: TGTGCCAGCAGCGCCGCATGGACAACTAATGAAAAACTGTTTTTT